This section outlines one T cell receptor (beta chain) sequence together with its context. The antigen is unknown. This entry comes from a study of cytomegalovirus exposure and HLA in healthy donors. The wider study: Both the 120 validation repertoires and the approximately 670 first-cohort repertoires used the same platform, as reported by a later analysis. Study results and caveats: It was confirmed in vitro that a few of the CMV-associated chains were specific for CMV antigens.

V shed 0 bases, J shed 2 bases, and the junction held 4 bases outside the gene matches. The CDR3 extends over 15 amino acids. Looked up from germline, CDR1 is SGHRS and CDR2 is YFSETQ. Profiled with immunoSEQ multiplex PCR; TCRdb holds only in-frame clones, not every one. This sample has some 65,000 clones; 96% occur once, and the top ten carry under 2.5%. The origin of this receptor is a young man in good health and CMV-seronegative. The sample comprised PBMCs. The V call is TRBV5-1, the J call TRBJ2-7, with 8 bases lining up with TRBD2. In DNA, the CDR3 is TGCGCCAGCAGCTTGGAGGCTAGCGGGCCCTACGAGCAGTACTTC. This gives the protein CASSLEASGPYEQYF.